The 9 T cell receptor beta chains below all came from one sample that was sequenced in a study of T cell changes during pregnancy in multiple sclerosis. The assay was immunoSEQ multiplex PCR, and TCRdb's table has in-frame clones only and misses some. Here the sample spans approximately 47,000 clones, around 90% being singletons. Sequencing was performed on peripheral blood, taken in the first trimester of pregnancy. The source is a female donor with multiple sclerosis, enrolled in a pregnancy study.

This chain links TRBV5-5 with TRBJ1-3; D remains ambiguous. CDR3 length: 15 residues. V was cut by 2 bases and J by 4 bases, with 13 bases left in between. Germline values: CDR1 SGHKS, CDR2 YYEKEE (reference sequence). The CDR3 loop reads CASSFREHGGNTIYF. The DNA of the CDR3 is TGTGCCAGCAGCTTCCGGGAACACGGGGGAAACACCATATATTTT.

The V and J genes are TRBV18 and TRBJ2-2; D is ambiguous. From germline, CDR1 is KGHSH and CDR2 LQKENI. Trimming removed 6 bases from V and 0 bases from J, with 14 bases in between. The CDR3 has 16 amino acids. The CDR3 protein is CASSPPVLSNTGELFF. CDR3 sequence (DNA): TGTGCCAGCTCCCCGCCCGTACTATCGAACACCGGGGAGCTGTTTTTT.

The chain has TRBV28 and TRBJ1-5; the match to TRBD1 covers 10 bases. The CDR3 consists of 17 residues. The V and J ends lost 6 bases and 1 base, in that order; junction bases with no gene match: 9. Germline V gives CDR1 MDHEN, CDR2 SYDVKM. The CDR3 is CASSSGTGDWSNQPQHF. The CDR3 DNA sequence: TGTGCCAGCAGCTCCGGGACAGGGGATTGGAGCAATCAGCCCCAGCATTTT.

The rearrangement links TRBV19 to TRBJ2-2; 8 bases fit TRBD2. This CDR3 comprises 14 residues. Germline CDR1 and CDR2: LNHDA and SQIVND (reference sequence). V dropped 7 bases and J dropped 5; count of bases not matched to a gene: 6. Here the CDR3 reads CASKAIAGTGELFF. The CDR3 bases are TGTGCCAGTAAGGCCATAGCGGGGACCGGGGAGCTGTTTTTT. Full variable domain (outside the CDR3, taken from reference TRBV19 and TRBJ2-2): DGGITQSPKYLFRKEGQNVTLSCEQNLNHDAMYWYRQDPGQGLRLIYYSQIVNDFQKGDIAEGYSVSREKKESFPLTVTSAQKNPTAFYLCASKAIAGTGELFFGEGSRLTVL.

The chain has TRBV9 and TRBJ2-3, with TRBD2 identical over 9 bases. V was clipped by 4 bases and J by 6 bases; unmatched bases: 12. The germline gives CDR1 SGDLS, CDR2 YYNGEE. The CDR3 has 16 residues. Here the CDR3 DNA reads TGTGCCAGCAGCAAGGTGGCGGGGGGGCCCGGGGATACGCAGTATTTT. Translating it yields CASSKVAGGPGDTQYF.

The chain uses TRBV2 and TRBJ1-1; 7 nucleotides line up with TRBD1. There are 11 residues in the CDR3. V trimming: 5 bases; J trimming: 11 bases; junction bases outside the gene matches: 5. Germline CDR1 and CDR2: SNHLY and FYNNEI. The CDR3 spells CASSYDREAFF. CDR3 DNA sequence: TGTGCCAGCAGTTACGACAGGGAGGCTTTCTTT.

This chain links TRBV13 with TRBJ1-2; 9 positions match TRBD1. CDR1 and CDR2 from the germline V gene are PRHDT and FYEKMQ (reference sequence). The V segment lost 6 bases and the J segment 6 bases; nucleotides outside the gene matches: 8. This CDR3 is 14 amino acids long. The CDR3 coding sequence is TGTGCCAGCAGTTCAGACAGGGGGATGGATGGCTACACCTTC. This encodes CASSSDRGMDGYTF.

V gene TRBV19 combines with J gene TRBJ2-5; tentative D call: TRBD1 (6 bases). The V and J ends lost 3 bases and 4 bases respectively, with 9 bases between them. The CDR3 contains 13 residues. Looked up from germline, CDR1 is LNHDA and CDR2 is SQIVND (reference sequence). CDR3 DNA: TGTGCCAGTAGTATGTGGGGGCCAGAGACCCAGTACTTC. This encodes CASSMWGPETQYF.

V and J are TRBV5-1 and TRBJ1-3, with 7 nucleotides matching TRBD1. Trimming took 0 bases from V and 2 from J; bases not matched to a gene: 2. The V gene's germline CDR1 is SGHRS and CDR2 YFSETQ. The CDR3 loop spans 15 amino acids. The CDR3 coding sequence is TGCGCCAGCAGCTTGGGGGGGACAGCTGGAAACACCATATATTTT. Protein product: CASSLGGTAGNTIYF.